These 28 T cell receptor beta chains share one sample of origin, sequenced in a study of blood T cell repertoires in COVID-19. The table came from immunoSEQ multiplex PCR; TCRdb's copy has only in-frame clones and leaves some out. This table holds roughly 360,000 clones, about 87% found once. Sample: PBMCs or T cells enriched from blood (not recorded which). The receptors were gathered from a young man who had recovered from COVID-19.

V usage is TRBV19 and J usage is TRBJ2-3; D not resolved. V shed 3 bases and J shed 6 bases, with 7 bases lying between them. The CDR3 consists of 12 residues. In germline, CDR1 is LNHDA, CDR2 SQIVND (reference sequence). CDR3 in amino acids: CASSIGVDTQYF. The DNA of the CDR3 is TGTGCCAGTAGTATCGGAGTGGATACGCAGTATTTT.

Of note for this clone: Other DNA sequences within the sample encode an identical CDR3. V usage is TRBV6-5 and J usage is TRBJ1-6; D is undetermined. This CDR3 spans 14 amino acids. The V end was cut by 2 bases, the J end by 5 bases, with 7 bases between. Germline CDR1 MNHEY, CDR2 SVGAGI. DNA for the CDR3: TGTGCCAGCAGTTACGGGCAGGATAATTCACCCCTCCACTTT. It is translated as CASSYGQDNSPLHF.

This clone was counted a single time. The chain uses TRBV27 and TRBJ1-4; 9 bases map to TRBD1. The CDR3 length is 15 residues. In germline, CDR1 is MNHEY, CDR2 SMNVEV (reference sequence). V shed 6 bases, J shed 8 bases, and the junction held 10 bases outside the gene matches. Written as DNA, the CDR3 is TGTGCCAGCAGGTTTCTGGGGACAGGGCACGAAAAACTGTTTTTT. As protein: CASRFLGTGHEKLFF.

This sequence joins TRBV4-3 and TRBJ1-4; TRBD1 is a possible D gene (6 bases). Per germline, CDR1 LGHNA and CDR2 YSLEER. This CDR3 has 16 amino acids. V was shortened by 5 bases and J by 4 bases, with 17 bases between the two germline ends. This chain's CDR3 is CASSGLRDTGNEKLFF. CDR3 nucleotides: TGCGCCAGCAGCGGGCTTCGGGACACCGGTAATGAAAAACTGTTTTTT.

As to this clone: Additional DNA sequences in this sample encode the identical CDR3. The J gene is TRBJ1-1, the V gene TRBV6-5; 7 bases fit TRBD1. Germline CDR1 is MNHEY and CDR2 is SVGAGI. The CDR3 is 14 residues long. V lost 4 bases, J lost 3 bases, and 5 bases stayed unmatched. Written as DNA, the CDR3 is TGTGCCAGCAGTTGGACAGGAGGGGACACTGAAGCTTTCTTT. It specifies CASSWTGGDTEAFF.

The chain uses TRBV21-1 and TRBJ2-5; the tabulated D call, TRBD1, remains unverified against the DNA. TRBV21-1 is deemed a pseudogene. This CDR3 has 13 residues. CDR3 protein: CASSTPGQETQYF. The CDR3 bases are TGTGCCAGCAGCACTCCAGGCCAAGAGACCCAGTACTTC.

This clone was observed once. The rearrangement uses TRBV19 and TRBJ1-3; unclear D gene. V lost 5 bases to trimming and J lost 4 bases, with 12 bases between them. This CDR3 is 14 amino acids long. The V gene's germline CDR1 is LNHDA and CDR2 SQIVND (reference sequence). CDR3 sequence reads: CASSPTDGGNTIYF. The CDR3 coding sequence is TGTGCCAGTAGTCCTACCGACGGGGGAAACACCATATATTTT.

This chain connects TRBV7-9 to TRBJ2-7; TRBD1 agrees at 8 bases. Per the germline V gene, CDR1 is SEHNR and CDR2 is FQNEAQ (reference sequence). V trimming: 5 bases; J trimming: 2 bases; junction bases outside the gene matches: 14. This CDR3 comprises 17 residues. CDR3 coding DNA: TGTGCCAGCAGCGGAGGGGGAAGGACAGGGTCTCCCTACGAGCAGTACTTC. Protein sequence: CASSGGGRTGSPYEQYF.

This clone was seen once. Distinct nucleotide sequences in the sample also encode this CDR3. In DNA form, the CDR3 reads TGCGCCAGCAGCCCCACGGGGGAGACCCAGTACTTC. Translating it yields CASSPTGETQYF. The genes are TRBV5-1 and TRBJ2-5; D is possibly TRBD2 (5 bases). CDR1 is SGHRS, CDR2 YFSETQ, per germline. The CDR3 contains 12 residues. V was cut by 4 bases and J by 5 bases, with 9 bases left in between.

This chain connects TRBV9 to TRBJ1-4; no definite D call. The V end lost 0 bases, the J end lost 3 bases, and 3 bases lay between the germline ends. CDR3 length: 13 residues. In germline, CDR1 is SGDLS, CDR2 YYNGEE. The CDR3 DNA sequence: TGTGCCAGCAGCGTAGGGCCTAATGAAAAACTGTTTTTT. It translates to CASSVGPNEKLFF.

The rearrangement uses TRBV6-5 and TRBJ1-1, with TRBD1 matching 9 bases. J lost 5 bases, V lost 6 bases, and 7 bases had no gene match. Germline CDR1 and CDR2: MNHEY and SVGAGI. This CDR3 spans 14 amino acids. The CDR3 loop is CASSLTGGSTEAFF. The CDR3 bases are TGTGCCAGCAGCCTGACAGGGGGGAGTACTGAAGCTTTCTTT.

The chain joins TRBV12-3 or TRBV12-4 to TRBJ1-2; D gene unclear. The CDR3 sequence is 12 residues long. Trimming cost V 7 bases and J 4 bases, with 10 bases left between them. CDR3 DNA sequence: TGTGCCAGCAAGGCAGGCCTCTATGGCTACACCTTC. Protein product: CASKAGLYGYTF.

The chain recombines TRBV5-6 with TRBJ1-1; the D is unclear. Trimming removed 3 bases from V and 3 bases from J, with 12 bases in between. There are 14 residues in the CDR3. Germline CDR1 and CDR2: SGHDT and YYEEEE. The CDR3 sequence is CASSSPRLHTEAFF. For the CDR3, the DNA is TGTGCCAGCAGCTCGCCCAGGCTCCACACTGAAGCTTTCTTT.

In its sample, this clone was seen a few times. DNA for the CDR3: TGCGCCAGCAGCCAAGATCTACAGGGAAGTGTAGGCTACACCTTC. Residues: CASSQDLQGSVGYTF. The chain couples TRBV4-3 to TRBJ1-2; a weak D match, TRBD1 (6 bases). The CDR3 is 15 residues long. V lost 0 bases and J 8 bases, leaving 16 bases between the germline ends. Germline-derived CDR1 and CDR2 are LGHNA and YSLEER.

This clone has just a few counts. The chain links TRBV5-4 to TRBJ2-7; D gene unclear. V was clipped by 0 bases and J by 5 bases, with 6 bases between them. The CDR3 is 12 residues long. In germline, CDR1 is SGHNT, CDR2 YYREEE (reference sequence). The DNA of the CDR3 is TGTGCCAGCAGCTTGGACTATAACGAGCAGTACTTC. Encoded protein: CASSLDYNEQYF.

This clone showed up just once. This chain joins TRBV10-1 and TRBJ2-2; TRBD1 agrees at 9 bases. Germline V gene lookup returns CDR1 WNHNN and CDR2 SYGVQD (reference sequence). The V gene end was trimmed by 8 bases and the J gene end by 6 bases; junction bases not matched to a gene: 4. The CDR3 contains 13 residues. Here the CDR3 reads CASGTGPPGELFF. CDR3 DNA sequence: TGCGCCAGCGGGACAGGGCCTCCCGGGGAGCTGTTTTTT.

The rearrangement links TRBV6-2 or TRBV6-3 to TRBJ2-3, with 13 nucleotides matching TRBD2. Per the germline V gene, CDR1 is MNHEY and CDR2 is SVGEGT. After removal of 6 bases from V and 6 bases from J, the junction contained 15 bases not matched to a gene. The CDR3 is made up of 18 amino acids. Written as DNA, the CDR3 is TGTGCCAGCAGCCCTACTAGCGGGGGGGCCGGGAGGAGGGATACGCAGTATTTT. This sequence encodes CASSPTSGGAGRRDTQYF.

This clone was observed a handful of times. V usage is TRBV30 and J usage is TRBJ2-1, with D maybe TRBD1 (6 bases). Trimming left V 1 base short and J 8 bases short, with 9 bases between. The CDR3 is 12 residues long. Germline-derived CDR1 and CDR2 are GTSNPN and SVGIG (reference sequence). CDR3 residues: CAWSEGGDEQFF. CDR3 nucleotide sequence: TGTGCCTGGAGTGAAGGGGGAGATGAGCAGTTCTTC. The variable domain in full, with the rest retrieved from reference TRBV30 and TRBJ2-1, is SQTIHQWPATLVQPVGSPLSLECTVEGTSNPNLYWYRQAAGRGLQLLFYSVGIGQISSEVPQNLSASRPQDRQFILSSKKLLLSDSGFYLCAWSEGGDEQFFGPGTRLTVL.

CDR3 in amino acids: CASSLDRISGNTIYF. The DNA for the CDR3 is TGCGCCAGCAGCTTGGACAGGATCTCTGGAAACACCATATATTTT. This chain joins TRBV5-1 and TRBJ1-3; D perhaps matches TRBD1 (5 bases). The CDR3 contains 15 residues. Trimming removed 0 bases from V and 0 bases from J, with 7 bases in between. Germline values: CDR1 SGHRS, CDR2 YFSETQ.

The rearrangement links TRBV12-5 to TRBJ2-5, with a possible D match to TRBD2 (6 bases). The CDR3 consists of 13 residues. With 8 bases removed from V and 1 base from J, the gap between germline ends came to 11 bases. Germline CDR1 reads LGHNT; CDR2 reads FRNRAP. CDR3 nucleotide sequence: TGTGCTAGTCGTCGGAGGGGCCAAGAGACCCAGTACTTC. Its protein is CASRRRGQETQYF. The full variable domain, completed using reference TRBV12-5 and TRBJ2-5, is DARVTQTPRHKVTEMGQEVTMRCQPILGHNTVFWYRQTMMQGLELLAYFRNRAPLDDSGMPKDRFSAEMPDATLATLKIQPSEPRDSAVYFCASRRRGQETQYFGPGTRLLVL.

The chain has TRBV6-5 and TRBJ1-1; D gene unclear. Germline V CDR1 and CDR2: MNHEY, SVGAGI. This CDR3 comprises 14 residues. V was trimmed by 0 bases and J by 2 bases, leaving 7 bases between them. This chain's CDR3 is CASSYSRENTEAFF. For the CDR3, the DNA is TGTGCCAGCAGTTACTCGAGGGAAAACACTGAAGCTTTCTTT.

V gene TRBV7-9 combines with J gene TRBJ1-3, with D unresolved. The V gene's germline CDR1 is SEHNR and CDR2 FQNEAQ (reference sequence). This CDR3 spans 13 amino acids. V gave up 3 bases and J gave up 6 bases, with 9 bases separating them. CDR3 region: CASSLGGINTIYF. Written as DNA, the CDR3 is TGTGCCAGCAGCTTGGGAGGGATAAACACCATATATTTT.

This chain connects TRBV6-5 to TRBJ1-2, with TRBD1 as a possible D gene (6 bases). V dropped 6 bases and J dropped 2 bases, with 13 bases sitting between them. Germline V gene lookup returns CDR1 MNHEY and CDR2 SVGAGI. The CDR3 has 14 residues. The CDR3 spells CASSRTGTNYGYTF. The CDR3 DNA reads as TGTGCCAGCAGCCGAACAGGGACCAACTATGGCTACACCTTC.

The CDR3 protein is CASSQDLLGSGGVNTGELFF. The CDR3 DNA sequence: TGTGCCAGCAGCCAAGATCTCCTAGGGAGCGGGGGGGTGAACACCGGGGAGCTGTTTTTT. The V call is TRBV3-1 (or the pseudogene TRBV3-2), the J call TRBJ2-2; 10 positions match TRBD2. With V trimmed by 0 bases and J by 1 base, 11 bases remained unmatched. Germline CDR1 LGHDT, CDR2 YNNKEL (reference sequence). The CDR3 runs to 20 residues.

This rearrangement joins TRBV6-4 to TRBJ1-5; a weak D match, TRBD1 (6 bases). V shed 5 bases and J shed 0 bases, with 17 bases lying between them. Germline CDR1 and CDR2: MRHNA and SNTAGT. The CDR3 totals 17 residues. The CDR3 DNA sequence: TGTGCCAGCAGTCAAATGGGGGGGGCTCATAGCAATCAGCCCCAGCATTTT. As protein: CASSQMGGAHSNQPQHF.

The V gene is TRBV5-4, the J gene TRBJ1-4; possible D gene TRBD1, 6 bases. This CDR3 is built from 15 residues. Trimming pared 0 bases from V and 2 bases from J, leaving 8 bases between. The germline V gene has CDR1 SGHNT and CDR2 YYREEE (reference sequence). As DNA, the CDR3 is TGTGCCAGCAGCTTGGGGACAGAGACTAATGAAAAACTGTTTTTT. Amino acids: CASSLGTETNEKLFF.

This chain connects TRBV19 to TRBJ2-3, with D uncertain. V lost 1 base and J 3 bases, leaving 5 bases between the germline ends. Germline CDR1 and CDR2: LNHDA and SQIVND (reference sequence). The CDR3 consists of 13 residues. The CDR3 region has the DNA TGTGCCAGTAGTATAGCAGGAACAGATACGCAGTATTTT. It codes for CASSIAGTDTQYF.

This clone was observed once. This chain connects TRBV4-1 to TRBJ2-7; unclear D gene. This CDR3 region has 15 residues. V was trimmed by 2 bases and J by 0 bases, leaving 11 bases between them. The germline CDR1 and CDR2 sequences are MGHRA and YSYEKL. The CDR3 loop is CASSQSSVLSYEQYF. The CDR3 DNA reads TGCGCCAGCAGCCAATCTTCGGTCCTCTCCTACGAGCAGTACTTC.